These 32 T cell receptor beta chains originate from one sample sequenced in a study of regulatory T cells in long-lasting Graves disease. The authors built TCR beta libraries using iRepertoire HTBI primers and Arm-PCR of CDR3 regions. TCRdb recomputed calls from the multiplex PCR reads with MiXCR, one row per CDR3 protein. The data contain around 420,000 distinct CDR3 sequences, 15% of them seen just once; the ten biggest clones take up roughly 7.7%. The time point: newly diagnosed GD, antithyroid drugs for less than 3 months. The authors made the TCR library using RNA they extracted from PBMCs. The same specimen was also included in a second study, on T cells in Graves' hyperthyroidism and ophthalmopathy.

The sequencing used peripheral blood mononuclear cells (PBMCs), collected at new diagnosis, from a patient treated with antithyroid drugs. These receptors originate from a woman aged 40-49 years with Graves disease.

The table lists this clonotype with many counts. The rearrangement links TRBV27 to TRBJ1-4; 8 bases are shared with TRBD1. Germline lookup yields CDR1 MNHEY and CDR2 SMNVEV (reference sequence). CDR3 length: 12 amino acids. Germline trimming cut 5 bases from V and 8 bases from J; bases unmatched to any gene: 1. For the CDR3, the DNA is TGTGCCAGCAGTGACAGGGGAGAAAAACTGTTTTTT. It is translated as CASSDRGEKLFF.

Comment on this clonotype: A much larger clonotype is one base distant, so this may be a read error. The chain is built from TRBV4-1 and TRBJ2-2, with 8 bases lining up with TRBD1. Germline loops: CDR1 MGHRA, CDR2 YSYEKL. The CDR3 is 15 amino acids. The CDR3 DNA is TGCGCCAGCAGCCAGGTTCAGGGGGCCACCGGGGAGCTGTATTTT. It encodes CASSQVQGATGELYF.

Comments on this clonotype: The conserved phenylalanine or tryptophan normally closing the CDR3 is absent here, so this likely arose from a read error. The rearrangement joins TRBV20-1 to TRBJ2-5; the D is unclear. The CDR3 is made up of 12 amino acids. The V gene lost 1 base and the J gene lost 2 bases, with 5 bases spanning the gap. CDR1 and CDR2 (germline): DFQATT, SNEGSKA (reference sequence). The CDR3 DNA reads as TGCAGTGCTAGAGTAGGACAAGAGACCCAGTACCTC. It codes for CSARVGQETQYL.

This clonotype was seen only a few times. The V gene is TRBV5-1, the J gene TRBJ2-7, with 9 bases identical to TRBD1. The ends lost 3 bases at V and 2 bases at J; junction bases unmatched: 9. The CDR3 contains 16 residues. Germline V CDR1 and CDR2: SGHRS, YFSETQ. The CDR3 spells CASSSTQGAFTYEQYF. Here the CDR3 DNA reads TGCGCCAGCAGCTCCACACAGGGGGCTTTTACCTACGAGCAGTACTTC.

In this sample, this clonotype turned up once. The CDR3 reads CASSQGGLAGIYEQFF. The CDR3 nucleotides are TGTGCCAGCAGCCAGGGGGGGCTAGCGGGAATCTATGAGCAGTTCTTC. This chain links TRBV12-3 or TRBV12-4 with TRBJ2-1, with 9 bases aligning to TRBD2. The CDR3 contains 16 residues. Losses at the gene ends were 6 bases for V and 8 bases for J; bases not matched to a gene: 14.

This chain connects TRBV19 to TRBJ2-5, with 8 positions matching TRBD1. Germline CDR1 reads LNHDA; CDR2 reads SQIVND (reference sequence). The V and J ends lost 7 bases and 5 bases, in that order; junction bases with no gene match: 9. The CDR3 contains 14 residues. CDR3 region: CASKTTGERETQYF. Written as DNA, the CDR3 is TGTGCCAGTAAGACGACAGGGGAGAGGGAGACCCAGTACTTC. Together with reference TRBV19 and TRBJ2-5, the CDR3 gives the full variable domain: DGGITQSPKYLFRKEGQNVTLSCEQNLNHDAMYWYRQDPGQGLRLIYYSQIVNDFQKGDIAEGYSVSREKKESFPLTVTSAQKNPTAFYLCASKTTGERETQYFGPGTRLLVL.

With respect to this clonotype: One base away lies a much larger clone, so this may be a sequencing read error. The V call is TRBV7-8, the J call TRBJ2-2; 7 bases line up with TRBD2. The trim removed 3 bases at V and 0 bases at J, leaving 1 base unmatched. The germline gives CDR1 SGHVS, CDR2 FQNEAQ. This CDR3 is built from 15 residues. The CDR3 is CASSFGLANTGELFF. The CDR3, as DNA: TGTGCCAGCAGCTTCGGACTAGCGAACACCGGGGAGCTGTTTTTT. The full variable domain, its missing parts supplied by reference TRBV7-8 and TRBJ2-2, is GAGVSQSPRYKVAKRGQDVALRCDPISGHVSLFWYQQALGQGPEFLTYFQNEAQLDKSGLPSDRFFAERPEGSVSTLKIQRTQQEDSAVYLCASSFGLANTGELFFGEGSRLTVL.

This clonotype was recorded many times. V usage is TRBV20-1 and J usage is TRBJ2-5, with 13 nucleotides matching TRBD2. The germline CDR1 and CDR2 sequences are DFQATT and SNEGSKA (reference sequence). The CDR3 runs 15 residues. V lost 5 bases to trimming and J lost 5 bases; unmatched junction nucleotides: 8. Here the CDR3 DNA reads TGCAGTGCTCCCCCCTTGACTAGCGGGAGGGAGACCCAGTACTTC. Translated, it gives CSAPPLTSGRETQYF.

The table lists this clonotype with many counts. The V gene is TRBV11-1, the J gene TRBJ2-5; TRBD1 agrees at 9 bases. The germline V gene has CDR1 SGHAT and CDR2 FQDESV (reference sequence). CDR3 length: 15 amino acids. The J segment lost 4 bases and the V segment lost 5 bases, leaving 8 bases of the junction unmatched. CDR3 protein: CASSAITGGGETQYF. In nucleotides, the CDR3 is TGTGCCAGCAGCGCGATCACAGGGGGCGGAGAGACCCAGTACTTC.

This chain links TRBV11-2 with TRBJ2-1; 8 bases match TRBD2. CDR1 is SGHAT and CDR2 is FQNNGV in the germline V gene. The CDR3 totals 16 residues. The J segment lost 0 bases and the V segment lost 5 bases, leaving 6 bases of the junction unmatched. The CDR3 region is CASSRNSGSSYNEQFF. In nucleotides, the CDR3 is TGTGCCAGCAGCCGAAACAGCGGGAGCTCCTACAATGAGCAGTTCTTC.

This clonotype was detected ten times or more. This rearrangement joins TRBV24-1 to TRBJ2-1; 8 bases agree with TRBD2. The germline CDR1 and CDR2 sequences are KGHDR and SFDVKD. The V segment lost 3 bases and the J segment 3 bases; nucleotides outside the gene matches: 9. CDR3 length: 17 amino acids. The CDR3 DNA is TGTGCCACCAGTGATCGTTCTAGCGGGTCTGGCTACAATGAGCAGTTCTTC. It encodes CATSDRSSGSGYNEQFF.

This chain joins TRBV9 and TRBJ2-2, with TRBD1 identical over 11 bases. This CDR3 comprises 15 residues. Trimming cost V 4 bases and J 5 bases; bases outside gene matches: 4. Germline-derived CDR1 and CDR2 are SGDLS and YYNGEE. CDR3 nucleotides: TGTGCCAGCAGCCCCGGACAGGGGGCGACCGGGGAGCTGTTTTTT. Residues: CASSPGQGATGELFF. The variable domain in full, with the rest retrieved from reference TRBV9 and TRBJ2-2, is DSGVTQTPKHLITATGQRVTLRCSPRSGDLSVYWYQQSLDQGLQFLIQYYNGEERAKGNILERFSAQQFPDLHSELNLSSLELGDSALYFCASSPGQGATGELFFGEGSRLTVL.

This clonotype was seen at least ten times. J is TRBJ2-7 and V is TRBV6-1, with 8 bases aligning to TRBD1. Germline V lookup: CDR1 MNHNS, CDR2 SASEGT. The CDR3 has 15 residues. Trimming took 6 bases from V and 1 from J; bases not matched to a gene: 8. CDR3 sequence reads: CASRETGVGSYEQYF. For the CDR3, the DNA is TGTGCCAGCAGGGAGACAGGGGTCGGGTCCTACGAGCAGTACTTC.

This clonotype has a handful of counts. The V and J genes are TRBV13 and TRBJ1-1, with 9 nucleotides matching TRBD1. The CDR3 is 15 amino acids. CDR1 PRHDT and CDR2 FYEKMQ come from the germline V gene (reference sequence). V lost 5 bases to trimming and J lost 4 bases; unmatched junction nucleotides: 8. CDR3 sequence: CASSLRQGGGTEAFF. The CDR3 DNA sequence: TGTGCCAGCAGCCTCCGACAGGGGGGGGGCACTGAAGCTTTCTTT.

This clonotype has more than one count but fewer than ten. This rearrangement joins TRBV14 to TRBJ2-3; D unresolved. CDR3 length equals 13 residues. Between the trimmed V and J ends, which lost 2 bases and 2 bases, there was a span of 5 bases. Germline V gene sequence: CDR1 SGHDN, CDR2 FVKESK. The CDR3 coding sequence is TGTGCCAGCAGCCAATATACCACAGATACGCAGTATTTT. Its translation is CASSQYTTDTQYF.

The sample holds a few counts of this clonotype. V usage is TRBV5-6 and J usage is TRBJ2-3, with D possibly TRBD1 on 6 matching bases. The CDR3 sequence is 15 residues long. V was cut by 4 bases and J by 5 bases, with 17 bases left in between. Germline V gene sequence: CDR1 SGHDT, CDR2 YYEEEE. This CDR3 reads CASSPWGHQVDTQYF. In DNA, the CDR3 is TGTGCCAGCAGCCCATGGGGGCACCAGGTAGATACGCAGTATTTT.

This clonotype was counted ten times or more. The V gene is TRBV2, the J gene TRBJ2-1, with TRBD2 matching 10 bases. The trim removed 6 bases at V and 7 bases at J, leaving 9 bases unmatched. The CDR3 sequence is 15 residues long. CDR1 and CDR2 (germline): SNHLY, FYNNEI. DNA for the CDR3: TGTGCCAGCAGAGGACCGGGACTAGCGTGGAATGAGCAGTTCTTC. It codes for CASRGPGLAWNEQFF.

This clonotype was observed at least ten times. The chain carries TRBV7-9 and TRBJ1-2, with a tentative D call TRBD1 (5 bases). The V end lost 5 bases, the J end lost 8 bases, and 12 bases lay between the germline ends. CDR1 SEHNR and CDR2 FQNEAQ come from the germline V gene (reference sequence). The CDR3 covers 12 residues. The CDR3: CASSRRDRGYTF. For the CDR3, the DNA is TGTGCCAGCAGCCGCAGGGATCGGGGCTACACCTTC.

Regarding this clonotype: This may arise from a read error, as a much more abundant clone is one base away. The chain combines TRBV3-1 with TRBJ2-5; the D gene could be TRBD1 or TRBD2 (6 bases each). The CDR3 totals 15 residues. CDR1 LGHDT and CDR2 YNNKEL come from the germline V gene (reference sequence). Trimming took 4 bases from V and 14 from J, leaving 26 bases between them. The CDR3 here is CASSRYFLDGRGHYF. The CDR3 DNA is TGTGCCAGCAGCCGATATTTCTTGGACGGCCGGGGGCACTACTTC.

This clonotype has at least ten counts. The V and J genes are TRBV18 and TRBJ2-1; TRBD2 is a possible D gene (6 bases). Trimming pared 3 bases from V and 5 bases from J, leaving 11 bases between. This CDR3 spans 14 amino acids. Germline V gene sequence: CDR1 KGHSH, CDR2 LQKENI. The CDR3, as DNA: TGTGCCAGCTCACCGGGCGGAGGGGACAATGAGCAGTTCTTC. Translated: CASSPGGGDNEQFF.

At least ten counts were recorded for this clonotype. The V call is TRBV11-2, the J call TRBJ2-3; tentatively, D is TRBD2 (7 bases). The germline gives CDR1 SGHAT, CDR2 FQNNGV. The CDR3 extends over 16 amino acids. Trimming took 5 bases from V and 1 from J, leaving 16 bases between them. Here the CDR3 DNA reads TGTGCCAGCAGCGGTTTTTGGGGGGGCGGCACAGATACGCAGTATTTT. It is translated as CASSGFWGGGTDTQYF.

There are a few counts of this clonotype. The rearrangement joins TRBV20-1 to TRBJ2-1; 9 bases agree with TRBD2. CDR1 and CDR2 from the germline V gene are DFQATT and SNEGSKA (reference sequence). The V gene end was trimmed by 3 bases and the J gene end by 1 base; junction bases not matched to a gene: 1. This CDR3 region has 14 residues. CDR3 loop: CSASLAGSYNEQFF. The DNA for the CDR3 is TGCAGTGCTAGTCTAGCGGGATCCTACAATGAGCAGTTCTTC.

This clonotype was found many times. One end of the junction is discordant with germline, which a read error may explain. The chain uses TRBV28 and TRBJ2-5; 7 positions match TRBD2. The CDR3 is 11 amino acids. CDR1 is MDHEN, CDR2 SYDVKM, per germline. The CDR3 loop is CASSYLAESDF. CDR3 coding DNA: TGTGCCAGCAGTTACCTAGCGGAGTCAGACTTC.

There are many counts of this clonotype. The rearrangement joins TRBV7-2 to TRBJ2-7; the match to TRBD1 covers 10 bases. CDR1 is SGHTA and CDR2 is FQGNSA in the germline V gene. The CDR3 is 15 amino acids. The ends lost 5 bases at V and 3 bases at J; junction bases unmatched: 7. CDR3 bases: TGTGCCAGCAGCACAAGCGGGACAGGGGTCTACGAGCAGTACTTC. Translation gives CASSTSGTGVYEQYF.

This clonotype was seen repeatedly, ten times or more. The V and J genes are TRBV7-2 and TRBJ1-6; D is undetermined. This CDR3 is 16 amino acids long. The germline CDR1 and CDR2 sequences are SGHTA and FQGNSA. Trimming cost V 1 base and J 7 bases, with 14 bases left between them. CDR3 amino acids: CASSLVSGHENSPLHF. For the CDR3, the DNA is TGTGCCAGCAGCTTAGTTTCGGGCCACGAAAATTCACCCCTCCACTTT. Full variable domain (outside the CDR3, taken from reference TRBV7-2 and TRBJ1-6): GAGVSQSPSNKVTEKGKDVELRCDPISGHTALYWYRQSLGQGLEFLIYFQGNSAPDKSGLPSDRFSAERTGGSVSTLTIQRTQQEDSAVYLCASSLVSGHENSPLHFGNGTRLTVT.

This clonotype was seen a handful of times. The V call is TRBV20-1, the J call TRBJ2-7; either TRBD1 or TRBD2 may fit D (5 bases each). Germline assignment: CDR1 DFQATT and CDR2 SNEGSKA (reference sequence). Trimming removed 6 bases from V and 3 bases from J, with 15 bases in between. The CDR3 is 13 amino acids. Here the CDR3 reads CSAHRDENYEQYF. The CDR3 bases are TGCAGTGCCCACCGGGACGAAAACTACGAGCAGTACTTC.

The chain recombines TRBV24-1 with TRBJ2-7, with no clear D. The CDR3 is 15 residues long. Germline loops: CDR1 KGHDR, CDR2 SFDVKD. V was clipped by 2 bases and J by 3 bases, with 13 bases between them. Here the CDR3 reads CATSDSWTALYEQYV. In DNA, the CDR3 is TGTGCCACCAGTGATTCTTGGACCGCTCTCTACGAGCAGTACGTC.

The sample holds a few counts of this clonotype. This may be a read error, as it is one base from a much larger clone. CDR3 DNA: TGTGCCAGCAGTTTAGACAACTCCCCTGGAAACGCCATATATTTT. Translation: CASSLDNSPGNAIYF. The V call is TRBV12-3 or TRBV12-4, the J call TRBJ1-3; D is ambiguous. This CDR3 spans 15 amino acids.

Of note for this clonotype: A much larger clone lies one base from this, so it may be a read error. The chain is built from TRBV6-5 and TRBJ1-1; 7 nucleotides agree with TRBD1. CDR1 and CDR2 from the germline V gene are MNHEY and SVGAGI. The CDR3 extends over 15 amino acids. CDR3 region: CASRYGDRRNTEAFF. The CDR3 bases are TGTGCCAGCCGTTACGGGGACAGAAGGAACACTGAAGCTTTCTTT.

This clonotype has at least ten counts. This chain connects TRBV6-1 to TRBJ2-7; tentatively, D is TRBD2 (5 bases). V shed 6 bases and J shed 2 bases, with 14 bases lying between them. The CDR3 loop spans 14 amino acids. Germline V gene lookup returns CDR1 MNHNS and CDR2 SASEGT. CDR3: CASREDEGTYEQYF. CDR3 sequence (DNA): TGTGCCAGCAGGGAGGACGAAGGAACCTACGAGCAGTACTTC.

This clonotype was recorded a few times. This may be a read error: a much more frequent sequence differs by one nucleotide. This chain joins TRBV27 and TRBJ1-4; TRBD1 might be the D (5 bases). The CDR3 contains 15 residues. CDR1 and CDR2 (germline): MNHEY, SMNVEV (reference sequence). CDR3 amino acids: CAGSSSRGLDEKLFF. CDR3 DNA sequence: TGTGCCGGCAGTTCAAGTCGGGGCTTGGATGAAAAACTGTTTTTT.

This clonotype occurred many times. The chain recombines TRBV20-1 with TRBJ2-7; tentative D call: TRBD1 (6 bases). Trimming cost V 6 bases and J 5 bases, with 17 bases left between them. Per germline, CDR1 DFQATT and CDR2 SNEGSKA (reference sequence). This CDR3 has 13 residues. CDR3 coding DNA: TGCAGTGCGCCCCAGGACAGTATCCACGAGCAGTACTTC. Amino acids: CSAPQDSIHEQYF.